A single sample is the source of the 22 T cell receptor beta chains below, sequenced in a study of blood T cell repertoires in COVID-19. Assay: immunoSEQ multiplex PCR; the TCRdb copy retains only in-frame clones and omits some. The sample carries more than 90,000 clones, around 87% recorded once. Sequencing was carried out using peripheral blood. Receptors originate from a woman aged 25 to 39 with acute or convalescent COVID-19.

The CDR3 region has the DNA TGTGCCTTTTCCGACGGAGGATATTCACCCCTCCACTTT. Its translation: CAFSDGGYSPLHF. The genes are TRBV7-9 and TRBJ1-6; no definite D call. There are 13 residues in the CDR3. The germline gives CDR1 SEHNR, CDR2 FQNEAQ (reference sequence). V gave up 11 bases and J gave up 8 bases, with 16 bases separating them.

The chain joins TRBV6-4 to TRBJ2-2; 8 bases fit TRBD2. The CDR3 is 17 residues long. CDR1 is MRHNA and CDR2 is SNTAGT in the germline V gene. The V segment lost 7 bases and the J segment 4 bases; nucleotides outside the gene matches: 14. Here the CDR3 reads CASTTEGRGALTGELFF. The CDR3 DNA reads as TGTGCCAGCACCACAGAAGGGCGGGGGGCCCTCACCGGGGAGCTGTTTTTT.

The V and J genes are TRBV4-1 and TRBJ2-7; no clear D gene. Per germline, CDR1 MGHRA and CDR2 YSYEKL. This CDR3 region has 12 residues. Trimming stripped 0 bases from V and 4 bases from J, with 4 bases between. CDR3 sequence reads: CASSQDGYEQYF. The DNA of the CDR3 is TGCGCCAGCAGCCAAGACGGTTACGAGCAGTACTTC.

This sequence joins TRBV5-1 and TRBJ1-6; D is possibly TRBD1 (6 bases). With 4 bases removed from V and 0 bases from J, the gap between germline ends came to 20 bases. CDR1 SGHRS and CDR2 YFSETQ come from the germline V gene. There are 19 residues in the CDR3. The CDR3 spells CASSSDYQGQSSYNSPLHF. The CDR3 DNA follows: TGCGCCAGCAGCAGTGATTATCAAGGACAGAGCTCCTATAATTCACCCCTCCACTTT. The whole variable domain, filled in from reference TRBV5-1 and TRBJ1-6, reads KAGVTQTPRYLIKTRGQQVTLSCSPISGHRSVSWYQQTPGQGLQFLFEYFSETQRNKGNFPGRFSGRQFSNSRSEMNVSTLELGDSALYLCASSSDYQGQSSYNSPLHFGNGTRLTVT.

This chain links TRBV5-1 with TRBJ1-2, with a weak D call TRBD1 (5 bases). Between the trimmed V and J ends, which lost 0 bases and 6 bases, there was a span of 9 bases. This CDR3 comprises 13 residues. Germline V gene data show CDR1 as SGHRS and CDR2 as YFSETQ. CDR3 residues: CASSLAQQDGYTF. The DNA of the CDR3 is TGCGCCAGCAGCTTGGCCCAACAGGATGGCTACACCTTC.

For the CDR3, the DNA is TGCGCCAGCAGTTTTAAAAGGTCCACGGACAGGCCAAATATGAACACTGAAGCTTTCTTT. The encoded protein is CASSFKRSTDRPNMNTEAFF. The V and J genes are TRBV4-1 and TRBJ1-1; TRBD1 matches 7 bases. The CDR3 extends over 20 amino acids. After removal of 6 bases from V and 0 bases from J, the junction contained 22 bases not matched to a gene. Germline values: CDR1 MGHRA, CDR2 YSYEKL.

The genes are TRBV19 and TRBJ2-7; D gene uncertain. The CDR3 totals 14 residues. Germline CDR1 reads LNHDA; CDR2 reads SQIVND (reference sequence). Between the trimmed V and J ends, which lost 5 bases and 3 bases, there was a span of 14 bases. CDR3 nucleotide sequence: TGTGCCAGTAGTCGGAGCCCGTATAGCTACGAGCAGTACTTC. Protein sequence: CASSRSPYSYEQYF.

This clone has just a few counts. The gene calls are TRBV9 and TRBJ1-3; D unclear. The CDR3 totals 15 residues. Per the germline V gene, CDR1 is SGDLS and CDR2 is YYNGEE. V was cut by 3 bases and J by 0 bases, with 10 bases left in between. CDR3 amino acids: CASSATQSSGNTIYF. The CDR3 coding sequence is TGTGCCAGCAGCGCGACTCAGAGCTCTGGAAACACCATATATTTT. The variable domain in full, completed from reference TRBV9 and TRBJ1-3, reads DSGVTQTPKHLITATGQRVTLRCSPRSGDLSVYWYQQSLDQGLQFLIQYYNGEERAKGNILERFSAQQFPDLHSELNLSSLELGDSALYFCASSATQSSGNTIYFGEGSWLTVV.

This chain links TRBV15 with TRBJ1-5, with D uncertain. In germline, CDR1 is LNHNV, CDR2 YYDKDF (reference sequence). V gave up 5 bases and J gave up 4 bases, with 12 bases separating them. The CDR3 runs to 14 residues. CDR3 amino acids: CATSPGEDNQPQHF. CDR3 nucleotides: TGTGCCACCAGCCCGGGAGAAGATAATCAGCCCCAGCATTTT.

This chain uses TRBV2 with TRBJ2-1, with TRBD2 identical over 10 bases. There are 15 residues in the CDR3. V lost 2 bases and J lost 7; bases outside the gene matches: 5. The germline gives CDR1 SNHLY, CDR2 FYNNEI. This chain's CDR3 is CASSEWSGGANEQFF. CDR3 coding DNA: TGTGCCAGCAGTGAATGGAGCGGGGGGGCAAATGAGCAGTTCTTC. Looking up the rest from reference TRBV2 and TRBJ2-1 gives the full variable domain: EPEVTQTPSHQVTQMGQEVILRCVPISNHLYFYWYRQILGQKVEFLVSFYNNEISEKSEIFDDQFSVERPDGSNFTLKIRSTKLEDSAMYFCASSEWSGGANEQFFGPGTRLTVL.

The rearrangement uses TRBV3-1 (or the pseudogene TRBV3-2) and TRBJ1-2; TRBD1 agrees at 8 bases. CDR1 is LGHDT, CDR2 YNNKEL, per germline (reference sequence). Trimming took 1 base from V and 2 from J; bases not matched to a gene: 6. The CDR3 runs to 16 residues. CDR3: CASSQVGQGANYGYTF. CDR3 bases: TGTGCCAGCAGCCAAGTGGGTCAGGGGGCGAACTATGGCTACACCTTC.

J is TRBJ1-5 and V is TRBV3-1 (or the pseudogene TRBV3-2); D is unresolved. The CDR3 consists of 14 residues. The germline V gene encodes CDR1 LGHDT and CDR2 YNNKEL (reference sequence). Trimming removed 2 bases at V and 7 bases at J, with 12 bases between. In DNA, the CDR3 is TGTGCCAGCAGCCAAAATCTGGCAGTCCAGCCCCAGCATTTT. This translates into CASSQNLAVQPQHF.

The gene calls are TRBV4-1 and TRBJ2-7; 9 bases align to TRBD1. The CDR3 has 16 amino acids. Per germline, CDR1 MGHRA and CDR2 YSYEKL. V lost 4 bases to trimming and J lost 1 base; unmatched junction nucleotides: 8. CDR3 nucleotides: TGCGCCAGCAGCCTTACAGGACAGGGGAAATCCTACGAGCAGTACTTC. It yields the protein CASSLTGQGKSYEQYF.

The J gene is TRBJ1-1, the V gene TRBV19; perhaps TRBD1 as D (5 bases). CDR1 is LNHDA and CDR2 is SQIVND in the germline V gene (reference sequence). V lost 4 bases and J lost 2, with 8 bases in between. This CDR3 has 13 residues. This CDR3 is CASSTGVNTEAFF. The CDR3 DNA is TGTGCCAGTAGTACGGGGGTTAACACTGAAGCTTTCTTT.

The rearrangement uses TRBV18 and TRBJ2-7; a weak D match, TRBD1 (6 bases). The CDR3 spans 13 residues. Germline lookup yields CDR1 KGHSH and CDR2 LQKENI. V was shortened by 6 bases and J by 2 bases, with 11 bases between the two germline ends. The DNA for the CDR3 is TGTGCCAGCTCTGACGGACAGCCCTACGAGCAGTACTTC. This encodes CASSDGQPYEQYF.

The chain uses TRBV9 and TRBJ2-7; TRBD2 matches 9 bases. Germline V gives CDR1 SGDLS, CDR2 YYNGEE. The CDR3 runs to 17 residues. J gave up 2 bases and V 1 base, and 10 bases lay outside the gene matches. The CDR3 region has the DNA TGTGCCAGCAGCGTATTTCCGACTAGCGGTTCCACCTACGAGCAGTACTTC. This encodes CASSVFPTSGSTYEQYF.

This chain connects TRBV9 to TRBJ2-1; 8 bases agree with TRBD2. The length of the CDR3 is 17 residues. V gave up 4 bases and J gave up 3 bases; unmatched junction bases: 12. CDR1 is SGDLS, CDR2 YYNGEE, per germline. CDR3 residues: CASSFSSTGTSYNEQFF. The CDR3 coding sequence is TGTGCCAGCAGCTTCAGTTCGACCGGGACTAGCTACAATGAGCAGTTCTTC.

The chain carries TRBV10-3 and TRBJ1-2, with 7 positions matching TRBD1. The CDR3 sequence is 14 residues long. CDR1 and CDR2 (germline): ENHRY, SYGVKD. Trimming cost V 2 bases and J 8 bases; bases outside gene matches: 8. This CDR3 is CAISETGEERGYTF. The CDR3 DNA reads TGTGCCATCAGTGAGACAGGGGAAGAAAGAGGCTACACCTTC.

J is TRBJ2-7 and V is TRBV3-1 (or the pseudogene TRBV3-2); 7 bases align to TRBD1. CDR3 length: 14 residues. The V gene end was trimmed by 4 bases and the J gene end by 3 bases; junction bases not matched to a gene: 6. From germline, CDR1 is LGHDT and CDR2 YNNKEL (reference sequence). CDR3: CASSPGTDNYEQYF. The CDR3, as DNA: TGTGCCAGCAGCCCTGGGACAGACAACTACGAGCAGTACTTC.

V gene TRBV18 combines with J gene TRBJ2-1, with TRBD2 matching over 8 bases. V shed 2 bases and J 4 bases; nucleotides not matched to a gene: 4. This CDR3 is 15 amino acids long. Germline CDR1 is KGHSH and CDR2 is LQKENI. Here the CDR3 DNA reads TGTGCCAGCTCACCAACAGCGGGGGCTTACAATGAGCAGTTCTTC. Residues: CASSPTAGAYNEQFF. The complete variable domain, with remaining parts taken from reference TRBV18 and TRBJ2-1, reads NAGVMQNPRHLVRRRGQEARLRCSPMKGHSHVYWYRQLPEEGLKFMVYLQKENIIDESGMPKERFSAEFPKEGPSILRIQQVVRGDSAAYFCASSPTAGAYNEQFFGPGTRLTVL.

The chain combines TRBV30 with TRBJ2-1, with D possibly matching TRBD2 (6 bases). This CDR3 is 17 amino acids long. The germline gives CDR1 GTSNPN, CDR2 SVGIG (reference sequence). V was cut by 2 bases and J by 2 bases, with 19 bases left in between. CDR3 sequence (DNA): TGTGCCTGGAGTCCTAAGTCGGGGGACTCAGCCTACAATGAGCAGTTCTTC. Translated, it gives CAWSPKSGDSAYNEQFF.

CDR3 coding DNA: TGTGCCAGCAGCCAAGCCCCTTTGTCTTACACTGAAGCTTTCTTT. Protein: CASSQAPLSYTEAFF. The chain joins TRBV14 to TRBJ1-1; D not certain. Germline lookup yields CDR1 SGHDN and CDR2 FVKESK. The V and J ends lost 1 base and 3 bases respectively, with 12 bases between them. This CDR3 spans 15 amino acids.